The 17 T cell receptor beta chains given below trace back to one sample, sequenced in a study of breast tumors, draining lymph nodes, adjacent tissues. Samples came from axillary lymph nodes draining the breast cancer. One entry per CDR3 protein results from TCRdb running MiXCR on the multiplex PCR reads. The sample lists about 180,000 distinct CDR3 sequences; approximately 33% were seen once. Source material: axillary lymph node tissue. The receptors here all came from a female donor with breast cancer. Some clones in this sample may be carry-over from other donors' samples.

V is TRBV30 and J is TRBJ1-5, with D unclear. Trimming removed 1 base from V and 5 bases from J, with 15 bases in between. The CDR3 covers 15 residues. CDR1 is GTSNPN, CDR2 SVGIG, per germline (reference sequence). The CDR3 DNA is TGTGCCTGGAGTGAGGTGAGGAACAGCCATCAGCCCCAGCATTTT. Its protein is CAWSEVRNSHQPQHF.

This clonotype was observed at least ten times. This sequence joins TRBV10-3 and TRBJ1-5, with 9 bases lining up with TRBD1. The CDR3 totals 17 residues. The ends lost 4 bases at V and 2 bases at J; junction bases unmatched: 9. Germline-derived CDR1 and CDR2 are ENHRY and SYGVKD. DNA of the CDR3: TGTGCCATCAGTGTCCGGGACAGGGTCATGTGCAATCAGCCCCAGCATTTT. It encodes CAISVRDRVMCNQPQHF.

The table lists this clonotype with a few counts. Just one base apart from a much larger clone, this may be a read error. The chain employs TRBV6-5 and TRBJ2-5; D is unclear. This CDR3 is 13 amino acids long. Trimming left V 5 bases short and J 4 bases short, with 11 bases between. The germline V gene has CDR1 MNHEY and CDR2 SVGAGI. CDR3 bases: TGTGCCAGCAGTCACCGAGGTAGAGAGACCCAGTACTTC. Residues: CASSHRGRETQYF.

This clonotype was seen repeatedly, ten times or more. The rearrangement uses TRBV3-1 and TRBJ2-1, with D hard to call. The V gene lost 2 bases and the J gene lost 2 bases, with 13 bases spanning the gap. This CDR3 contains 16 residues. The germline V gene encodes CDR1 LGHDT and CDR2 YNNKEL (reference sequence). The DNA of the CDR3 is TGTGCCAGCAGCCAATCTCTATTACGCACCTACAATGAGCAGTTCTTC. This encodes CASSQSLLRTYNEQFF.

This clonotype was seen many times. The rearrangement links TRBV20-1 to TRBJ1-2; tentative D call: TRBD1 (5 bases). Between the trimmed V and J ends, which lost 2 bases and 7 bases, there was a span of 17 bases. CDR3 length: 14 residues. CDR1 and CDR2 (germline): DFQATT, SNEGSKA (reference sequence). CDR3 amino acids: CSARWQGDLFGYTF. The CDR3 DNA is TGCAGTGCTAGATGGCAGGGAGATCTCTTTGGCTACACCTTC.

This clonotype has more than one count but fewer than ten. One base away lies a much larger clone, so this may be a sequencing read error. As DNA, the CDR3 is TGTGCCAGCAGCCCATGGACAGCAAGACTCGGAAACACCATATATTTT. Residues: CASSPWTARLGNTIYF. The chain joins TRBV5-8 to TRBJ1-3, with D tentatively TRBD1 (6 bases). With 4 bases removed from V and 4 bases from J, the gap between germline ends came to 18 bases. CDR1 and CDR2 (germline): SGHTS, YDEGEE. The CDR3 extends over 16 amino acids.

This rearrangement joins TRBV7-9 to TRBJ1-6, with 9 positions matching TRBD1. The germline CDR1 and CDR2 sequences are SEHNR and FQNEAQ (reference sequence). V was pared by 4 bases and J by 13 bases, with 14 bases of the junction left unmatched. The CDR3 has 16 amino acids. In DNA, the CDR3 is TGTGCCAGCAGCTCAAAACAGGGGGCGGGTAATATTCCCCTCCACTTT. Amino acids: CASSSKQGAGNIPLHF.

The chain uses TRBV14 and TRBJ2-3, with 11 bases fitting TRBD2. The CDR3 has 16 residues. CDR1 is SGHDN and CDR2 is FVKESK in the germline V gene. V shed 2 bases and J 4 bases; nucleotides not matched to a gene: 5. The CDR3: CASSQRLAGSSDTQYF. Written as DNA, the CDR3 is TGTGCCAGCAGCCAACGACTAGCGGGGTCGTCAGATACGCAGTATTTT.

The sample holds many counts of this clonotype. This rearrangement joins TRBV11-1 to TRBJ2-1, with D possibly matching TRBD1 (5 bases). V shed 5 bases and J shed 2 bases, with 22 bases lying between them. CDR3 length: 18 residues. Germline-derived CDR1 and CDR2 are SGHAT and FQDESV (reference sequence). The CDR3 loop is CASSPRVAPRIAYNEQFF. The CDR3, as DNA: TGTGCCAGCAGCCCCAGGGTTGCCCCTCGGATCGCCTACAATGAGCAGTTCTTC.

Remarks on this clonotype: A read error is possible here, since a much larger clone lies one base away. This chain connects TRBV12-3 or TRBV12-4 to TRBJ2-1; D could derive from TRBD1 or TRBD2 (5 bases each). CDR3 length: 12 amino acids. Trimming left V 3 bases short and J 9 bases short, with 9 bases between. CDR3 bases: TGTGCCAGCAGTTTCTCCGGGACTGAGCAGTTCTTC. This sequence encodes CASSFSGTEQFF.

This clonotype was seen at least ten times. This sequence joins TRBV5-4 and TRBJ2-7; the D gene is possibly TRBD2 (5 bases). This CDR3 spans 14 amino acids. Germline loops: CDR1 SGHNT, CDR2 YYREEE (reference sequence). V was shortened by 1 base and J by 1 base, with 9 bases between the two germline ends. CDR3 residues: CASSLLPGSYEQYF. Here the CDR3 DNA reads TGTGCCAGCAGCTTGCTCCCGGGATCCTACGAGCAGTACTTC.

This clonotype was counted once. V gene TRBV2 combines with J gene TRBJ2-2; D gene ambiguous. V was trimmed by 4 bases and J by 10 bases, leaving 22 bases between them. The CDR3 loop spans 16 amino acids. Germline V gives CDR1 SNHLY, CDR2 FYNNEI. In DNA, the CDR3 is TGTGCCAGCAGTGTCCCTCGGCGGCCCGAGGCCGAGGAGCTGTTTTTT. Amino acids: CASSVPRRPEAEELFF.

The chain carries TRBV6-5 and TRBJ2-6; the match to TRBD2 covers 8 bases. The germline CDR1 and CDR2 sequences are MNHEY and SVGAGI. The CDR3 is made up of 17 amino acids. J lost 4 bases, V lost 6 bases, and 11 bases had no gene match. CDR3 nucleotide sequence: TGTGCCAGCAGAACCCGCCGGGGGGGGCTCGGGGCCAACGTCCTGACTTTC. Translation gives CASRTRRGGLGANVLTF.

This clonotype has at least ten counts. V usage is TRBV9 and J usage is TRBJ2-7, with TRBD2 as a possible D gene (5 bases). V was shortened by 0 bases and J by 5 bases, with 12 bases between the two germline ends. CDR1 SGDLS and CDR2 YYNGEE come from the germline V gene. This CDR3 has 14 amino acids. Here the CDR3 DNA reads TGTGCCAGCAGCGTAGTCCCTGGGAGCAACGAGCAGTACTTC. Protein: CASSVVPGSNEQYF.

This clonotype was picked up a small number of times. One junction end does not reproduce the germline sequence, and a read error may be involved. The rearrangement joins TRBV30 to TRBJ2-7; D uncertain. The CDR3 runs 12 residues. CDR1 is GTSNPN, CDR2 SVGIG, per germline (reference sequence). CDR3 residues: CAWSSLNYGQYF. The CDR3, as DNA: TGTGCCTGGAGTTCCCTCAACTACGGGCAGTACTTC.

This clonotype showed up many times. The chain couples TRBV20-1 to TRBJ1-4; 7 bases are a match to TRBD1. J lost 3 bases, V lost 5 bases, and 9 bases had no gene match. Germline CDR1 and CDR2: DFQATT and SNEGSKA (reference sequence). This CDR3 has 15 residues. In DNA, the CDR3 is TGCAGTGCTCTCAGGGGGTGGCCACCTAATGAAAAACTGTTTTTT. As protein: CSALRGWPPNEKLFF.

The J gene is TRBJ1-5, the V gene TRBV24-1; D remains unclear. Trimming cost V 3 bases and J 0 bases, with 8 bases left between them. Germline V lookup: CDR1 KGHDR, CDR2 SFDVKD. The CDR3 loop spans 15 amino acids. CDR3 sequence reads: CATSDALCSNQPQHF. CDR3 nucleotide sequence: TGTGCCACCAGTGATGCACTGTGTAGCAATCAGCCCCAGCATTTT.